One sample yielded the 9 T cell receptor beta chains listed below, sequenced in a study of T cells in Graves' hyperthyroidism and ophthalmopathy. RNA transcripts yielded amplified TCR beta CDR3 regions. First-round RT-PCR targeting the TCR CDR3 was performed with the HTBI primer set. TCRdb re-called the multiplex PCR reads through MiXCR, storing one row per CDR3 protein. The data show 450,000 to 650,000 distinct CDR3 sequences, with 14% seen just once and roughly 7.1% held by the top ten. Sample: blood. The source is a woman younger than 35 with Graves' ophthalmopathy.

This chain connects TRBV20-1 to TRBJ2-3; 8 bases line up with TRBD2. The ends lost 1 base at V and 5 bases at J; junction bases unmatched: 8. The CDR3 totals 15 residues. Germline CDR1 and CDR2: DFQATT and SNEGSKA (reference sequence). The CDR3 spells CSARGQLAGLDTQYF. The CDR3 nucleotides are TGCAGTGCTAGAGGCCAATTAGCGGGGCTAGATACGCAGTATTTT.

The chain employs TRBV6-2 or TRBV6-3 and TRBJ2-2; 15 bases match TRBD2. This CDR3 comprises 18 residues. V shed 7 bases, J shed 7 bases, and the junction held 13 bases outside the gene matches. Per the germline V gene, CDR1 is MNHEY and CDR2 is SVGEGT. The CDR3 bases are TGTGCCAGCATGGGTGCCGGACTAGCGGGAGGGCAGGGCGGGGAGCTGTTTTTT. Its protein product is CASMGAGLAGGQGGELFF.

The CDR3 nucleotides read TGTGCCAGCAGCTTACTCCGCGGGAGGGCCTACAATGAGCAGTTCTTC. As protein: CASSLLRGRAYNEQFF. The chain carries TRBV7-2 and TRBJ2-1; TRBD2 agrees at 9 bases. CDR1 and CDR2 (germline): SGHTA, FQGNSA. V lost 2 bases, J lost 2 bases, and 4 bases stayed unmatched. This CDR3 has 16 residues.

J is TRBJ2-5 and V is TRBV20-1; D is possibly TRBD2 (6 bases). Per the germline V gene, CDR1 is DFQATT and CDR2 is SNEGSKA (reference sequence). The CDR3 sequence is 15 residues long. The CDR3 protein is CTPRATGLRTETQYF. In nucleotides, the CDR3 is TGCACCCCTCGGGCGACGGGACTCCGGACGGAGACCCAGTACTTC.

This clonotype showed up just a few times. V usage is TRBV12-3 or TRBV12-4 and J usage is TRBJ2-7; TRBD2 is a possible D gene (6 bases). This CDR3 has 18 amino acids. V dropped 6 bases and J dropped 2 bases, with 26 bases sitting between them. The DNA for the CDR3 is TGTGCCAGCAGCCCTGGATCCACCCTGACTAGGGTGGCCTACGAGCAGTACTTC. This codes for CASSPGSTLTRVAYEQYF.

The chain links TRBV19 to TRBJ1-1, with TRBD1 matching 11 bases. This CDR3 has 14 amino acids. Trimming cost V 3 bases and J 4 bases; bases outside gene matches: 1. Germline V gives CDR1 LNHDA, CDR2 SQIVND (reference sequence). The DNA of the CDR3 is TGTGCCAGTAGTATGGGGACAGGGGGCACTGAAGCTTTCTTT. Translation: CASSMGTGGTEAFF.

This clonotype was detected ten times or more. The V and J genes are TRBV12-3 or TRBV12-4 and TRBJ1-1, with 7 nucleotides matching TRBD1. The CDR3 contains 15 residues. V lost 3 bases and J lost 4; bases outside the gene matches: 8. CDR3 in DNA: TGTGCCAGCAGTTTCCACGGACAGGCGGGCACTGAAGCTTTCTTT. Its translation: CASSFHGQAGTEAFF.

The chain has TRBV4-1 and TRBJ2-1; D unclear. Germline V gene lookup returns CDR1 MGHRA and CDR2 YSYEKL. Trimming stripped 1 base from V and 0 bases from J, with 10 bases between. The CDR3 extends over 16 amino acids. The CDR3: CASSQGTIRSYNEQFF. CDR3 bases: TGCGCCAGCAGCCAAGGGACCATCCGCTCCTACAATGAGCAGTTCTTC.

This clonotype has ten or more counts. The genes are TRBV7-6 and TRBJ2-7; the match to TRBD1 covers 7 bases. Germline V lookup: CDR1 SGHVS, CDR2 FNYEAQ. V lost 1 base, J lost 0 bases, and 3 bases stayed unmatched. This CDR3 has 15 residues. The CDR3 nucleotides are TGTGCCAGCAGCTTAGAAGGGGGCTACTCCTACGAGCAGTACTTC. Its translation: CASSLEGGYSYEQYF. Together with reference TRBV7-6 and TRBJ2-7, the CDR3 gives the full variable domain: GAGVSQSPRYKVTKRGQDVALRCDPISGHVSLYWYRQALGQGPEFLTYFNYEAQQDKSGLPNDRFSAERPEGSISTLTIQRTEQRDSAMYRCASSLEGGYSYEQYFGPGTRLTVT.